The 9 T cell receptor beta chains below all came from one sample that was sequenced in a study of cytomegalovirus exposure and HLA in healthy donors. Method: immunoSEQ multiplex PCR; TCRdb's copy keeps in-frame clones and lacks some. Altogether about 220,000 clones are present, 65% to 85% being singletons, with the ten largest covering about 14%. The sample comprised PBMCs. The receptors shown here come from a woman aged 25 to 39 in good health and CMV-seropositive.

The rearrangement links TRBV11-1 to TRBJ1-4, with 9 bases aligning to TRBD1. V dropped 4 bases and J dropped 10; count of bases not matched to a gene: 13. This CDR3 is built from 16 residues. Germline V gene lookup returns CDR1 SGHAT and CDR2 FQDESV (reference sequence). CDR3 region: CASSSSTGGELGKLFF. Here the CDR3 DNA reads TGTGCCAGCAGCTCATCTACAGGGGGCGAACTCGGAAAACTGTTTTTT. Variable domain in full (rest from reference TRBV11-1 and TRBJ1-4): EAEVAQSPRYKITEKSQAVAFWCDPISGHATLYWYRQILGQGPELLVQFQDESVVDDSQLPKDRFSAERLKGVDSTLKIQPAELGDSAMYLCASSSSTGGELGKLFFGSGTQLSVL.

This CDR3 reads CASSQDLREYNEQFF. As DNA, the CDR3 is TGCGCCAGCAGCCAAGATCTAAGAGAGTACAATGAGCAGTTCTTC. This chain uses TRBV4-3 with TRBJ2-1; the D is unclear. Germline values: CDR1 LGHNA, CDR2 YSLEER. The CDR3 has 15 residues. V shed 0 bases and J shed 4 bases, with 10 bases lying between them.

The V and J genes are TRBV5-6 and TRBJ2-3; D remains ambiguous. CDR1 SGHDT and CDR2 YYEEEE come from the germline V gene. The CDR3 has 13 amino acids. Trimming removed 1 base at V and 2 bases at J, with 5 bases between. CDR3 bases: TGTGCCAGCAGCTTGCGGCCCACAGATACGCAGTATTTT. Amino acid sequence: CASSLRPTDTQYF.

The gene calls are TRBV6-5 and TRBJ2-3, with D possibly being TRBD2 (6 bases). V was pared by 8 bases and J by 7 bases, with 10 bases between. This CDR3 has 11 amino acids. Germline V gene data show CDR1 as MNHEY and CDR2 as SVGAGI. This chain's CDR3 is CASGRGYTQYF. In nucleotides, the CDR3 is TGTGCCAGCGGGCGGGGTTATACGCAGTATTTT.

The chain recombines TRBV6-5 with TRBJ2-5, with TRBD2 identical over 7 bases. V lost 5 bases, J lost 5 bases, and 11 bases stayed unmatched. This CDR3 spans 15 amino acids. Germline V lookup: CDR1 MNHEY, CDR2 SVGAGI. The CDR3 loop is CASSPGLGAGETQYF. In DNA form, the CDR3 reads TGTGCCAGCAGTCCCGGACTAGGGGCGGGCGAGACCCAGTACTTC.

The J gene is TRBJ1-1, the V gene TRBV29-1, with TRBD1 identical over 7 bases. Per germline, CDR1 SQVTM and CDR2 ANQGSEA. This CDR3 comprises 15 residues. V was pared by 0 bases and J by 0 bases, with 4 bases of the junction left unmatched. In DNA, the CDR3 is TGCAGCGTTGAAGATCGGGGGACAGTGAACACTGAAGCTTTCTTT. It specifies CSVEDRGTVNTEAFF.

The gene calls are TRBV30 and TRBJ1-3; no firm D call. Looked up from germline, CDR1 is GTSNPN and CDR2 is SVGIG (reference sequence). This CDR3 region has 12 residues. Trimming took off 0 bases at V and 2 bases at J, with 2 bases between the two ends. The DNA of the CDR3 is TGTGCCTGGAGTGTAACTGGAAACACCATATATTTT. It yields the protein CAWSVTGNTIYF.

J is TRBJ2-7 and V is TRBV5-1; 9 nucleotides agree with TRBD1. V dropped 0 bases and J dropped 1; count of bases not matched to a gene: 5. Germline CDR1 reads SGHRS; CDR2 reads YFSETQ. CDR3 length equals 16 residues. This CDR3 reads CASSLASGTGSYEQYF. Here the CDR3 DNA reads TGCGCCAGCAGCTTGGCCAGTGGGACAGGGTCCTACGAGCAGTACTTC.

This chain joins TRBV2 and TRBJ2-2, with D uncertain. V shed 2 bases and J shed 4 bases, with 8 bases lying between them. Germline V gene sequence: CDR1 SNHLY, CDR2 FYNNEI. CDR3 length equals 14 residues. The chain's CDR3 is CASSELSRTGELFF. Written as DNA, the CDR3 is TGTGCCAGCAGTGAATTGAGCCGCACCGGGGAGCTGTTTTTT.